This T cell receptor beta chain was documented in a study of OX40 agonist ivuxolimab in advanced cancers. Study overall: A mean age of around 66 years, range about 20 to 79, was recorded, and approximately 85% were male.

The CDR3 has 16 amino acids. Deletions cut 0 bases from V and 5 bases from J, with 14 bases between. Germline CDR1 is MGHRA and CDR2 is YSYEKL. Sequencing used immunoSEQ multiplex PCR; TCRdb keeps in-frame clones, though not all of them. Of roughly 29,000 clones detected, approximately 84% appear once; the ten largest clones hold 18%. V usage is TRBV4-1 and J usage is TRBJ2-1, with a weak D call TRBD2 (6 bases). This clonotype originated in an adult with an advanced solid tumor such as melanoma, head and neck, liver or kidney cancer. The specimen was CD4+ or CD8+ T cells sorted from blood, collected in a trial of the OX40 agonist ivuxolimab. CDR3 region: CASSQDRGSGHNEQFF. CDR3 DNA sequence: TGCGCCAGCAGCCAAGATCGGGGTAGCGGACACAATGAGCAGTTCTTC.